These 8 T cell receptor beta chains share one sample of origin, sequenced in a study of T cells after posttransplantation cyclophosphamide. Method: immunoSEQ multiplex PCR; TCRdb's copy keeps in-frame clones and lacks some. This repertoire holds 25,000 to 35,000 clones, and none appear only once. The sample was PBMCs. Source of these receptors: an older woman in good health, CMV-negative, and a related stem cell transplant donor.

At least ten counts were recorded for this clone. The J gene is TRBJ2-1, the V gene TRBV28, with TRBD2 identical over 13 bases. V lost 5 bases, J lost 0 bases, and 7 bases stayed unmatched. The CDR3 runs to 18 residues. Germline CDR1 is MDHEN and CDR2 is SYDVKM. DNA for the CDR3: TGTGCCAGCAGTCTTGACCGGACTAGCGGGAGCTCCTACAATGAGCAGTTCTTC. This sequence encodes CASSLDRTSGSSYNEQFF.

Only a few counts were recorded for this clone. This chain uses TRBV9 with TRBJ2-2; D remains ambiguous. The CDR3 contains 13 residues. V was shortened by 7 bases and J by 4 bases, with 11 bases between the two germline ends. CDR1 and CDR2 from the germline V gene are SGDLS and YYNGEE. The CDR3 DNA reads as TGTGCCAGCTCGATGGCTTCCACCGGGGAGCTGTTTTTT. It is translated as CASSMASTGELFF.

This clone occurred many times. This chain joins TRBV5-6 and TRBJ1-3; TRBD1 matches at 9 bases. The J segment lost 2 bases and the V segment lost 4 bases, leaving 10 bases of the junction unmatched. In germline, CDR1 is SGHDT, CDR2 YYEEEE. The CDR3 contains 17 residues. In DNA form, the CDR3 reads TGTGCCAGCAGCACCTACCCGGGACAGGGACCTGGAAACACCATATATTTT. Residues: CASSTYPGQGPGNTIYF.

This clone was picked up many times. The rearrangement joins TRBV7-2 to TRBJ2-5; 8 bases map to TRBD2. Germline V gives CDR1 SGHTA, CDR2 FQGNSA. Trimming removed 1 base from V and 6 bases from J; junction bases left unmatched: 4. The CDR3 is made up of 14 amino acids. The CDR3 coding sequence is TGTGCCAGCAGCTTAGACGGGGGGGTGCAGACCCAGTACTTC. It translates to CASSLDGGVQTQYF. The full variable domain, completed using reference TRBV7-2 and TRBJ2-5, is GAGVSQSPSNKVTEKGKDVELRCDPISGHTALYWYRQSLGQGLEFLIYFQGNSAPDKSGLPSDRFSAERTGGSVSTLTIQRTQQEDSAVYLCASSLDGGVQTQYFGPGTRLLVL.

This clone was seen a few times. The V call is TRBV15, the J call TRBJ2-3; maybe TRBD1 (5 bases). The CDR3 loop spans 15 amino acids. Germline values: CDR1 LNHNV, CDR2 YYDKDF (reference sequence). V dropped 5 bases and J dropped 0 bases, with 12 bases sitting between them. The CDR3 DNA sequence: TGTGCCACCAGCCGACAACCAGGGAGCACAGATACGCAGTATTTT. It specifies CATSRQPGSTDTQYF.

This clone was seen many times. This sequence joins TRBV6-5 and TRBJ2-7, with D possibly matching TRBD1 (6 bases). The CDR3 has 14 residues. Between the trimmed V and J ends, which lost 11 bases and 6 bases, there was a span of 23 bases. The germline gives CDR1 MNHEY, CDR2 SVGAGI. The CDR3 DNA reads as TGTGCCGCCCACAGCTCTCCAGGGGCGCCCGAGCAGTACTTC. It is translated as CAAHSSPGAPEQYF.

The table lists this clone with many counts. This rearrangement joins TRBV18 to TRBJ1-1; tentatively, D is TRBD1 (6 bases). In germline, CDR1 is KGHSH, CDR2 LQKENI. Trimming cost V 6 bases and J 3 bases, with 11 bases left between them. CDR3 size: 13 residues. CDR3 coding DNA: TGTGCCAGCTCTGGACAGACAGACACTGAAGCTTTCTTT. Translating gives CASSGQTDTEAFF.

This clone showed up many times. The V call is TRBV6-1, the J call TRBJ1-5, with D uncertain. Germline-derived CDR1 and CDR2 are MNHNS and SASEGT. V lost 6 bases to trimming and J lost 3 bases, with 9 bases between them. The CDR3 contains 13 residues. The CDR3 region has the DNA TGTGCCAGCAGGCAGGTAAACAATCAGCCCCAGCATTTT. Translating it yields CASRQVNNQPQHF.